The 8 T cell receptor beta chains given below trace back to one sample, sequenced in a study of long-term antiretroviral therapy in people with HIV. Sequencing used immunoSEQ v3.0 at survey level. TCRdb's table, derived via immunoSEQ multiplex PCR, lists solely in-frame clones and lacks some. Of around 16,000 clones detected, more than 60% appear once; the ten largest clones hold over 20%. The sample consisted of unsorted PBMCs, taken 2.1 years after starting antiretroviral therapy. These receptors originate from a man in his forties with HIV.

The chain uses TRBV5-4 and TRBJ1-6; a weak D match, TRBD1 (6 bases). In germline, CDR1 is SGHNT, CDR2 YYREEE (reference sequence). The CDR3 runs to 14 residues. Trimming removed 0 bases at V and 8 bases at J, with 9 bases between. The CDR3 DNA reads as TGTGCCAGCAGCTTGGACAGGGTTGATTCACCCCTCCACTTT. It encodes CASSLDRVDSPLHF.

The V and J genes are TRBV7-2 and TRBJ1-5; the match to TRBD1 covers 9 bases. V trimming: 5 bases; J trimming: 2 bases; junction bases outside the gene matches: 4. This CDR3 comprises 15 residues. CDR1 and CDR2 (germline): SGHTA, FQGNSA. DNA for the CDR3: TGTGCCAGCAGCGTGGACAGGGGTGGCAATCAGCCCCAGCATTTT. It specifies CASSVDRGGNQPQHF.

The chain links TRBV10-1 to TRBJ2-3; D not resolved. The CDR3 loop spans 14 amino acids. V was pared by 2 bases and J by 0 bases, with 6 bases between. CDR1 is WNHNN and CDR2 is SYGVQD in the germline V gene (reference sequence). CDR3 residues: CASSESESTDTQYF. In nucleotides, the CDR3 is TGCGCCAGCAGTGAGAGCGAGAGCACAGATACGCAGTATTTT.

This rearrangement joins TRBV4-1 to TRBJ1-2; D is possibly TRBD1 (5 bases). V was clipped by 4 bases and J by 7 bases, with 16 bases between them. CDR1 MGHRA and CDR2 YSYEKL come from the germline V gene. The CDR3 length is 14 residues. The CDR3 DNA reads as TGCGCCAGCAGCCTAGGGACCGGCCAGGCTGGCTACACCTTC. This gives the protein CASSLGTGQAGYTF.

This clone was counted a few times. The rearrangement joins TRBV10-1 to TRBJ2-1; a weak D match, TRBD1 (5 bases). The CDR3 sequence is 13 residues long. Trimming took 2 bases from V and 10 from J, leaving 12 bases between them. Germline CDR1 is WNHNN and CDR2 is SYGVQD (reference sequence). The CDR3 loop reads CASSETPNREQFF. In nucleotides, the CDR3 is TGCGCCAGCAGTGAGACCCCGAACAGGGAGCAGTTCTTC.

The CDR3 sequence: CASTLLAGDGEQYF. The CDR3 coding sequence is TGTGCCAGCACCCTCCTAGCAGGGGATGGGGAGCAGTACTTC. The chain couples TRBV6-5 to TRBJ2-7; a weak D match, TRBD1 (6 bases). Trimming pared 7 bases from V and 7 bases from J, leaving 20 bases between. Germline-derived CDR1 and CDR2 are MNHEY and SVGAGI. CDR3 length equals 14 residues.

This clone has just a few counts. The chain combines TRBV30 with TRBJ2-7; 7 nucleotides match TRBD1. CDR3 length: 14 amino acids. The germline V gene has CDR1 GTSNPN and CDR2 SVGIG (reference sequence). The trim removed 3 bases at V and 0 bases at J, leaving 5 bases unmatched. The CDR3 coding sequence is TGTGCCTGGAGGGGGGACAGCCCCTCCTACGAGCAGTACTTC. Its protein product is CAWRGDSPSYEQYF.

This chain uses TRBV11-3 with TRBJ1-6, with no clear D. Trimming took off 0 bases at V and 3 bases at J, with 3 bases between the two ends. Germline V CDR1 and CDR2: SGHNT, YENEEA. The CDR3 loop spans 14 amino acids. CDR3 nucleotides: TGTGCCAGCAGCTTAGAAGGCTATAATTCACCCCTCCACTTT. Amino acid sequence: CASSLEGYNSPLHF.